This TCR beta chain was profiled in a study of CD8+CD57+ T cells in acquired aplastic anemia. Overall study context: Healthy donors averaged around 10 million reads for CD4+ cells.

According to the study, genomic DNA was the template for TCR beta VDJ and CDR3 profiling. TCRdb ran MiXCR on the reads and lists one entry per CDR3 protein. The top ten hold under 5% of the sample, which has hundreds of thousands of distinct CDR3 sequences, just under 70% seen once. The V end was cut by 4 bases, the J end by 0 bases, with 14 bases between. CDR1 is SGHKS and CDR2 is YYEKEE in the germline V gene (reference sequence). The length of the CDR3 is 15 residues. Findings and limits, study-wide: In common between the patients and the controls were approximately 28 CD8+ CDR3 sequences.

In this sample, this clonotype turned up many times. The antigen is not known. The clonotype was recovered from a human donor in good health, serving as a control. The rearrangement uses TRBV5-5 and TRBJ2-7; tentative D call: TRBD2 (5 bases). Sequencing input: sorted CD4+, CD8+, or CD8+CD57+ T cells (not recorded which) from PBMCs. CDR3 protein: CASSRWTGDSYEQYF. In DNA, the CDR3 is TGTGCCAGCAGCAGGTGGACTGGGGACTCCTACGAGCAGTACTTC. Together with reference TRBV5-5 and TRBJ2-7, the CDR3 gives the full variable domain: DAGVTQSPTHLIKTRGQQVTLRCSPISGHKSVSWYQQVLGQGPQFIFQYYEKEERGRGNFPDRFSARQFPNYSSELNVNALLLGDSALYLCASSRWTGDSYEQYFGPGTRLTVT.